Listed below are T cell receptor beta chains from one sample, sequenced in a study of technical replicates of blood from a handful of donors. The data were produced by immunoSEQ multiplex PCR, yet TCRdb's version contains in-frame clones alone and is incomplete. The sample has about 97,000 clones, roughly 96% seen once; the top ten hold less than 0.45%. Sequenced material: T cells isolated from PBMCs. These receptors all come from a human donor in good health. Each CDR3 is given with its conserved first and last residue. D genes are given only for firm matches. Size is omitted from some rows. Given values are once, few, many or a class for expanded clones.

-	TRBV7-2	TRBJ2-2	-	TGTGCCAGCAGCCCCCAGGGTTCCGGGGAGCTGTTTTTT	CASSPQGSGELFF
-	TRBV4-1	TRBJ2-7	-	TGCGCCAGCAGCCCCCCCTTCGGCGAGCAGTACTTC	CASSPPFGEQYF
TRBD2	TRBV4-2	TRBJ2-3	-	TGTGCCAGCAGCCAAGATCTGAGCGGGAGGGAGTACACAGATACGCAGTATTTT	CASSQDLSGREYTDTQYF
-	TRBV11-3	TRBJ1-2	few	TGTGCCAGCAGCTTAGGTCAGGGATCGACCGGCTACACCTTC	CASSLGQGSTGYTF
-	TRBV6-5	TRBJ1-1	once	TGTGCCAGCAGTTACTATACAGGGAACACTGAAGCTTTCTTT	CASSYYTGNTEAFF
-	TRBV18	TRBJ1-5	once	TGTGCCAGCTCACCTTCGGGGTTGAGCAATCAGCCCCAGCATTTT	CASSPSGLSNQPQHF
TRBD2	TRBV9	TRBJ2-3	-	TGTGCCAGCAGCTCTAGACTAGCGGGAGTGGCAGATACGCAGTATTTT	CASSSRLAGVADTQYF
-	TRBV4-1	TRBJ2-1	once	TGCGCCAGCAGCCCTAAACAGGGAGGGGGTTATAATGAGCAGTTCTTC	CASSPKQGGGYNEQFF
-	TRBV5-1	TRBJ2-3	once	TGCGCCAGCAGCTTGGGGACTTCTCTGAGAATGACTAGCACAGATACGCAGTATTTT	CASSLGTSLRMTSTDTQYF
-	TRBV10-1	TRBJ1-5	few	TGCGCCAGCAGTGGGGGGGGCAATCAGCCCCAGCATTTT	CASSGGGNQPQHF
-	TRBV19	TRBJ2-2	-	TGTGCCAGTTCCTTTCCGTCCGGGGAGCTGTTTTTT	CASSFPSGELFF
-	TRBV28	TRBJ2-7	-	TGTGCCAGCAGGACAGATTTCGGAGAGCAGTACTTC	CASRTDFGEQYF
-	TRBV15	TRBJ2-5	-	TGTGCCACCAGCAGAGAGTTGAGCGGAGAGACCCAGTACTTC	CATSRELSGETQYF
-	TRBV5-5	TRBJ1-2	-	TGTGCCAGCAGCCTTAACCCCGGGTCTTATGGCTACACCTTC	CASSLNPGSYGYTF
TRBD1	TRBV6-5	TRBJ1-4	-	TGTGCCAGCAGTTACTCGACAGGGTTTAATGAAAAACTGTTTTTT	CASSYSTGFNEKLFF
TRBD2	TRBV19	TRBJ2-3	-	TGTGCCAGTAGCATCGGGACTAGCGGCTATACGCAGTATTTT	CASSIGTSGYTQYF
-	TRBV7-8	TRBJ1-2	-	TGTGCCAGCAGCCCCCCAGGGGCGCTTGGGTATGGCTACACCTTC	CASSPPGALGYGYTF
-	TRBV7-8	TRBJ2-3	-	TGTGCCAGCGTGCTTTCGAGTGGAGATACGCAGTATTTT	CASVLSSGDTQYF
-	TRBV7-8	TRBJ2-7	once	TGTGCCAGCAGCTTAAATTGGCTAGCGAATTCGTACTTC	CASSLNWLANSYF
-	TRBV11-2	TRBJ2-5	-	TGTGCCAGCAGCTTAGCAGGGCTTCAGGGGACCCAGTACTTC	CASSLAGLQGTQYF
TRBD1	TRBV6-1	TRBJ1-3	-	TGTGCCAGCAGTGACCCGGGACAGGGGCGCTTCTCTGGAAACACCATATATTTT	CASSDPGQGRFSGNTIYF
-	TRBV7-9	TRBJ2-2	-	TGTGCCAGCAGGCGGGACGGTAACACCGGGGAGCTGTTTTTT	CASRRDGNTGELFF
-	TRBV11-2	TRBJ2-7	-	TGTGCCAGCAGCTTATGGAGGGATGGCGAGCAGTACTTC	CASSLWRDGEQYF
-	TRBV13	TRBJ2-3	-	TGTGCCAGCAGCCTCCGTCTCGATACGCAGTATTTT	CASSLRLDTQYF
-	TRBV7-2	TRBJ2-1	-	TGTGCCAGCAGCTTAGAGAGCAATGAGCAGTTCTTC	CASSLESNEQFF
TRBD2	TRBV4-1	TRBJ2-7	-	TGCGCCAGCAGCCTAGCGGGTTCTCAGTACGAGCAGTACTTC	CASSLAGSQYEQYF
-	TRBV7-9	TRBJ1-1	-	TGTGCCAGCAGCTTAACTTCAGGCCGCTTGGACATTCGGTTCACTGAAGCTTTCTTT	CASSLTSGRLDIRFTEAFF
-	TRBV9	TRBJ2-1	-	TGTGCCAGCAGCGTAGGGCGGGCTACCTACAATGAGCAGTTCTTC	CASSVGRATYNEQFF
TRBD2	TRBV29-1	TRBJ2-1	-	TGCAGCGTTGATGTAGCGGGAGACAATGAGCAGTTCTTC	CSVDVAGDNEQFF
-	TRBV4-3	TRBJ2-1	-	TGCGCCAGCAGCCAAGACCCTCACCCTGTGTCTGTATTCGGTGAGCAGTTCTTC	CASSQDPHPVSVFGEQFF
TRBD2	TRBV28	TRBJ2-7	-	TGTGCCAGCAGTTTACCCCACGGGACTAGCGATTACGAGCAGTACTTC	CASSLPHGTSDYEQYF
-	TRBV15	TRBJ2-7	-	TGTGCCACCAGCACCACACCTTACGAGCAGTACTTC	CATSTTPYEQYF
TRBD2	TRBV9	TRBJ2-5	-	TGTGCCAGCAGCGCAAGCGGGAGTTTTGAGACCCAGTACTTC	CASSASGSFETQYF
TRBD2	TRBV13	TRBJ2-3	-	TGTGCCAGCAGCTTAGGGGGGTCGGGACTAGCGGGAGATACGCAGTATTTT	CASSLGGSGLAGDTQYF
-	TRBV7-3	TRBJ1-1	-	TGTGCCAGCAGCTCATCCCAGGGTCGGGTGGGGACTGAAGCTTTCTTT	CASSSSQGRVGTEAFF
TRBD2	TRBV30	TRBJ2-7	-	TGTGCCTGGAGTATGCGGGAGGTTGGTGAGCAGTACTTC	CAWSMREVGEQYF
-	TRBV7-9	TRBJ2-5	-	TGTGCCAGCAGCCTCCCGACTATCCAAGAGACCCAGTACTTC	CASSLPTIQETQYF
TRBD1	TRBV7-9	TRBJ2-1	-	TGTGCCAGCAGCTCAGGACAGGGGAACAATGAGCAGTTCTTC	CASSSGQGNNEQFF
-	TRBV5-8	TRBJ2-2	-	TGTGCCAGTCAACGGGCTAGCCTTTACACCGGGGAGCTGTTTTTT	CASQRASLYTGELFF
-	TRBV6-7	TRBJ1-2	-	TGTGCCAGCACAAAAACTGGGACACTCTATGGCTACACCTTC	CASTKTGTLYGYTF
-	TRBV6-5	TRBJ2-1	-	TGTGCCAGCAGTTACTCAACCGGCTACAATGAGCAGTTCTTC	CASSYSTGYNEQFF
-	TRBV9	TRBJ2-4	-	TGTGCCAGCAGCCCCTACAGGGAGGCCAAAAACATTCAGTACTTC	CASSPYREAKNIQYF
-	TRBV6-5	TRBJ1-4	-	TGTGCCAGCAGTCCTCAGGCTAATGAAAAACTGTTTTTT	CASSPQANEKLFF
TRBD1	TRBV7-3	TRBJ2-1	-	TGTGCCAGCAGCGACGGGGACAGAGCGGTGCAGTTCTTC	CASSDGDRAVQFF
TRBD1	TRBV4-2	TRBJ2-7	-	TGTGCCAGCAGCCTTACAGCCGGGACAGGGTCCTACGAGCAGTACTTC	CASSLTAGTGSYEQYF
TRBD1	TRBV19	TRBJ2-2	-	TGTGCCAGTAGTATACCCCCAGGACAGGGGACCGGGGAGCTGTTTTTT	CASSIPPGQGTGELFF
-	TRBV5-1	TRBJ1-4	-	TGCGCCAGCAGCTTGGGAGGTCCAACTAATGAAAAACTGTTTTTT	CASSLGGPTNEKLFF
TRBD1	TRBV7-9	TRBJ2-3	once	TGTGCCAGCAGCTGGACAGGGTTGGGAGATACGCAGTATTTT	CASSWTGLGDTQYF
TRBD2	TRBV19	TRBJ2-1	-	TGTGCCAGTAGTATGTTGCGGGAGCTTGTCAATGAGCAGTTCTTC	CASSMLRELVNEQFF
-	TRBV7-6	TRBJ2-7	-	TGTGCCAGCAGCAGAGGGACTTTCTACGAGCAGTACTTC	CASSRGTFYEQYF
TRBD1	TRBV6-1	TRBJ1-5	-	TGTGCCAGCAGGACAGGGGGCGCGGGCAATCAGCCCCAGCATTTT	CASRTGGAGNQPQHF
TRBD1	TRBV10-1	TRBJ2-1	-	TGCGCCAGCAGTGACTTCGGACAGGCCGACTACAATGAGCAGTTCTTC	CASSDFGQADYNEQFF
TRBD1	TRBV10-3	TRBJ1-1	-	TGTGCCATCAGTGAGAGCTGGGGACAGCACACTGAAGCTTTCTTT	CAISESWGQHTEAFF